The rows below give T cell receptor beta chains drawn from one sample of a study of cytomegalovirus exposure and HLA in healthy donors. Assay used: immunoSEQ multiplex PCR; TCRdb lists only in-frame clones, some missing. Of tens of thousands of clones listed, 70% to 85% are singletons. Sequenced input: PBMCs. These receptors originate from a man aged 50-60 years in good health and CMV-seronegative. CDR3s include the opening cysteine and the closing phenylalanine or tryptophan. Fields, in order: clone size, J gene, D gene, V gene, CDR3 protein, CDR3 DNA. A D gene is named only where the DNA matches it firmly. Clone size is not always given. Where it is, it says once, few, many or a class for expanded clones.

abundance: NA
j_gene: TRBJ2-1
d_gene: NA
v_gene: TRBV2
CDR3aa: CASSLYNEQFF
CDR3nt: TGTGCCAGCAGCCTCTACAATGAGCAGTTCTTC

abundance: once
j_gene: TRBJ2-7
d_gene: TRBD2
v_gene: TRBV2
CDR3aa: CASSRAGPSYEQYF
CDR3nt: TGTGCCAGCAGCCGAGCGGGGCCCTCCTACGAGCAGTACTTC

abundance: few
j_gene: TRBJ1-3
d_gene: NA
v_gene: TRBV30
CDR3aa: CAWSVLLSGNTIYF
CDR3nt: TGTGCCTGGAGTGTATTGTTATCTGGAAACACCATATATTTT

abundance: few
j_gene: TRBJ2-6
d_gene: TRBD2
v_gene: TRBV6-5
CDR3aa: CASSYSGRVGANVLTF
CDR3nt: TGTGCCAGCAGTTACTCAGGGAGGGTTGGGGCCAACGTCCTGACTTTC

abundance: NA
j_gene: TRBJ2-7
d_gene: NA
v_gene: TRBV25-1
CDR3aa: CASTSQAYEQYF
CDR3nt: TGTGCCAGCACCTCACAGGCCTACGAGCAGTACTTC

abundance: NA
j_gene: TRBJ2-2
d_gene: TRBD2
v_gene: TRBV7-2
CDR3aa: CASSRTGGLNPGELFF
CDR3nt: TGTGCCAGCAGCCGAACGGGAGGTTTGAATCCCGGGGAGCTGTTTTTT

abundance: NA
j_gene: TRBJ1-3
d_gene: NA
v_gene: TRBV19
CDR3aa: CASSMRLRSEAPDTIYF
CDR3nt: TGTGCCAGTAGTATGCGCCTGCGTTCCGAAGCTCCGGACACCATATATTTT

abundance: NA
j_gene: TRBJ1-2
d_gene: NA
v_gene: TRBV19
CDR3aa: CATKAGGYGYTF
CDR3nt: TGTGCCACCAAAGCCGGGGGATATGGCTACACCTTC

abundance: NA
j_gene: TRBJ2-1
d_gene: TRBD2
v_gene: TRBV19
CDR3aa: CASSTLAGGSYNEQFF
CDR3nt: TGTGCCAGTAGTACCTTAGCGGGAGGATCCTACAATGAGCAGTTCTTC

abundance: NA
j_gene: TRBJ2-5
d_gene: TRBD2
v_gene: TRBV5-5
CDR3aa: CASSWEGETQYF
CDR3nt: TGTGCCAGCAGCTGGGAGGGAGAGACCCAGTACTTC

abundance: NA
j_gene: TRBJ2-3
d_gene: TRBD2
v_gene: TRBV7-9
CDR3aa: CASSQPSGPHPDTQYF
CDR3nt: TGTGCCAGCAGCCAGCCTAGCGGGCCCCACCCAGATACGCAGTATTTT

abundance: NA
j_gene: TRBJ2-1
d_gene: TRBD2
v_gene: TRBV5-1
CDR3aa: CASSLAEAGVVNEQFF
CDR3nt: TGCGCCAGCAGCTTGGCGGAAGCGGGAGTGGTCAATGAGCAGTTCTTC

abundance: NA
j_gene: TRBJ2-6
d_gene: NA
v_gene: TRBV27
CDR3aa: CASSLPTTGRSGANVLTF
CDR3nt: TGTGCCAGCAGTTTACCCACCACAGGGCGGAGTGGGGCCAACGTCCTGACTTTC

abundance: NA
j_gene: TRBJ2-7
d_gene: TRBD1
v_gene: TRBV5-1
CDR3aa: CASRPATGVPYEQYF
CDR3nt: TGCGCCAGCAGGCCTGCGACAGGGGTCCCCTACGAGCAGTACTTC

abundance: few
j_gene: TRBJ1-1
d_gene: NA
v_gene: TRBV5-6
CDR3aa: CASSAIPQDEAFF
CDR3nt: TGTGCCAGCAGCGCCATACCTCAGGATGAAGCTTTCTTT

abundance: NA
j_gene: TRBJ2-5
d_gene: NA
v_gene: TRBV7-3
CDR3aa: CASSSTGRTVEETQYF
CDR3nt: TGTGCCAGCAGCTCAACGGGGAGGACTGTGGAAGAGACCCAGTACTTC

abundance: NA
j_gene: TRBJ2-1
d_gene: TRBD1
v_gene: TRBV7-7
CDR3aa: CASSQGQGSEQFF
CDR3nt: TGTGCTAGCAGTCAGGGACAGGGGAGTGAGCAGTTCTTC

abundance: NA
j_gene: TRBJ2-7
d_gene: TRBD2
v_gene: TRBV28
CDR3aa: CASSSWTSQGYEQYF
CDR3nt: TGTGCCAGCAGTTCCTGGACTAGCCAGGGCTACGAGCAGTACTTC

abundance: NA
j_gene: TRBJ2-1
d_gene: NA
v_gene: TRBV5-1
CDR3aa: CASSRELASSSYNEQFF
CDR3nt: TGCGCCAGCAGCAGGGAGCTAGCCTCTAGCTCCTACAATGAGCAGTTCTTC

abundance: NA
j_gene: TRBJ1-1
d_gene: NA
v_gene: TRBV28
CDR3aa: CASSLRYTEAFF
CDR3nt: TGTGCCAGCAGTTTGAGGTACACTGAAGCTTTCTTT